The 7 T cell receptor beta chains presented below share a single source sample, sequenced in a study of naive and memory T cell subsets (dated by TCRdb to about 2017). The paper as a whole reports these results and caveats: A few larger clonotypes were found in naive repertoires, especially CD8, and these larger clonotypes were possibly memory cells re-expressing CD45RA.

No antigen has been identified for these receptors. The library was generated by UMI-ligation and nested PCR. Sequencing instrument: Illumina MiSeq. An equimolar mix of two oligonucleotides covering both TRBC1 and TRBC2 was used as the beta constant-region primer. The ligated cDNA went through four rounds of PCR with nested alpha and beta constant-region primers together with the SP2 primer. TCRdb took the public reads, trimmed them with fastp at Q25, ran MiXCR for clone calling and kept in-frame beta chains. Duplicate CDR3 protein sequences are folded into a single record with the most common DNA and genes. In all, the sample holds over 110,000 distinct CDR3 sequences, and more than 15% of those were seen once. The ten most abundant clones make up approximately 0.63% of the sample. The sequenced sample consisted of naive CD8+ T cells from blood. The sample's cell subset or site label, in plain terms: naive T cells, CD45RA high CD27+. The source of these receptors is a human donor in good health.

A few counts support this clonotype. J is TRBJ1-6 and V is TRBV5-4; unclear D gene. The length of the CDR3 is 16 residues. In germline, CDR1 is SGHNT, CDR2 YYREEE (reference sequence). V was cut by 4 bases and J by 8 bases, with 19 bases left in between. As DNA, the CDR3 is TGTGCCAGCAGCGGCGAGGTTGGGGATTTTTATTCACCCCTCCACTTT. Its translation: CASSGEVGDFYSPLHF.

The chain's CDR3 is CASSYAGAEAFF. CDR3 DNA sequence: TGTGCCAGCAGTTACGCAGGGGCTGAAGCTTTCTTT. The V and J genes are TRBV6-2 or TRBV6-3 and TRBJ1-1; perhaps TRBD1 as D (6 bases). V lost 2 bases and J lost 6, with 7 bases in between. The V gene's germline CDR1 is MNHEY and CDR2 SVGEGT. The CDR3 extends over 12 amino acids.

J is TRBJ2-5 and V is TRBV6-5; TRBD1 aligns across 7 bases. Germline CDR1 reads MNHEY; CDR2 reads SVGAGI. This CDR3 has 15 amino acids. Losses at the gene ends were 5 bases for V and 2 bases for J; bases not matched to a gene: 8. CDR3 nucleotide sequence: TGTGCCAGCAGTCCCCGGGACAGTGTTCAAGAGACCCAGTACTTC. This encodes CASSPRDSVQETQYF.

The chain combines TRBV28 with TRBJ1-5; tentative D call: TRBD1 (6 bases). Deletions cut 3 bases from V and 1 base from J, with 10 bases between. Germline V gene sequence: CDR1 MDHEN, CDR2 SYDVKM. The CDR3 runs 15 residues. CDR3 amino acids: CASSFWGQSNQPQHF. The DNA for the CDR3 is TGTGCCAGCAGTTTTTGGGGGCAGAGCAATCAGCCCCAGCATTTT.

The V call is TRBV7-6, the J call TRBJ2-7; possible D gene TRBD2, 6 bases. V lost 5 bases, J lost 3 bases, and 17 bases lay in between. The CDR3 sequence is 15 residues long. Germline-derived CDR1 and CDR2 are SGHVS and FNYEAQ. The CDR3 spells CASSPRLDPHYEQYF. As DNA, the CDR3 is TGTGCCAGCAGCCCCCGACTAGATCCCCACTACGAGCAGTACTTC.

Only a few counts were recorded for this clonotype. The DNA for the CDR3 is TGTGCCAGCAGTTATAGACAGGGCTATTCCGACGAGCAGTTCTTC. As protein: CASSYRQGYSDEQFF. The chain has TRBV27 and TRBJ2-1; 7 bases match TRBD1. CDR1 and CDR2 (germline): MNHEY, SMNVEV (reference sequence). Losses at the gene ends were 4 bases for V and 10 bases for J; bases not matched to a gene: 13. The CDR3 runs to 15 residues.

The J gene is TRBJ2-7, the V gene TRBV6-1, with 12 nucleotides matching TRBD2. Germline V gene lookup returns CDR1 MNHNS and CDR2 SASEGT. There are 15 residues in the CDR3. V was pared by 3 bases and J by 12 bases, with 12 bases of the junction left unmatched. The CDR3 DNA reads TGTGCCAGCAGTGAGCCGGGACTAGCGGGTCACCAGGCGTACTTC. This encodes CASSEPGLAGHQAYF.